The 14 T cell receptor beta chains listed next were all sequenced from one sample in a study of T-cell memory formation after mild COVID-19. MiXCR was run by TCRdb on the 5' RACE reads, yielding one entry per CDR3 protein. Here the sample spans 310,000 or so distinct CDR3 sequences, about 15% being singletons. The material sequenced was PBMCs or a T cell subset sorted from them (not recorded which). The receptors stem from a man between 18 and 35 years old who had mild COVID-19 (a few samples of this study predate the infection). Cell type and time point are not known.

The V and J genes are TRBV20-1 and TRBJ2-1; D tentatively reads TRBD1 or TRBD2 (5 bases each). V dropped 3 bases and J dropped 9 bases, with 21 bases sitting between them. The CDR3 contains 15 residues. Germline values: CDR1 DFQATT, CDR2 SNEGSKA (reference sequence). The CDR3 loop reads CSASPRSWTGREQFF. The CDR3 coding sequence is TGCAGTGCTAGCCCCCGTTCTTGGACGGGGCGTGAGCAGTTCTTC.

The V call is TRBV5-4, the J call TRBJ1-3; D not certain. The CDR3 sequence is 14 residues long. Germline V gene data show CDR1 as SGHNT and CDR2 as YYREEE (reference sequence). V lost 3 bases and J lost 4, with 11 bases in between. For the CDR3, the DNA is TGTGCCAGCAGCTCCCCCGGGGAGGGAAACACCATATATTTT. It is translated as CASSSPGEGNTIYF.

This clonotype showed up just a few times. This chain uses TRBV5-1 with TRBJ1-2; TRBD1 matches at 8 bases. The CDR3 length is 14 residues. Germline CDR1 and CDR2: SGHRS and YFSETQ. V shed 5 bases and J 1 base; nucleotides not matched to a gene: 4. The CDR3 sequence: CASRSTGDNYGYTF. The CDR3 nucleotides are TGCGCCAGCAGATCGACAGGGGATAACTATGGCTACACCTTC.

This chain connects TRBV5-5 to TRBJ2-1, with D perhaps assigned TRBD1 or TRBD2 (5 bases each). V shed 3 bases and J shed 9 bases, with 16 bases lying between them. This CDR3 has 14 amino acids. The V gene's germline CDR1 is SGHKS and CDR2 YYEKEE (reference sequence). The CDR3 coding sequence is TGTGCCAGCAGCTATGGTGGCAGGGACGCTGAGCAGTTCTTC. It yields the protein CASSYGGRDAEQFF.

The rearrangement links TRBV5-1 to TRBJ1-3; D is possibly TRBD1 (6 bases). CDR1 and CDR2 (germline): SGHRS, YFSETQ. V shed 4 bases and J shed 2 bases, with 10 bases lying between them. CDR3 length: 14 amino acids. CDR3 sequence (DNA): TGCGCCAGCAGCGGTACAGGGCCTGGAAACACCATATATTTT. It codes for CASSGTGPGNTIYF.

This clonotype was counted a few times. The rearrangement joins TRBV12-3 or TRBV12-4 to TRBJ1-1; D not resolved. V lost 2 bases and J lost 1, with 8 bases in between. This CDR3 has 14 residues. This CDR3 reads CASSLRQWNTEAFF. CDR3 sequence (DNA): TGTGCCAGCAGTTTACGGCAGTGGAACACTGAAGCTTTCTTT.

V is TRBV7-2 and J is TRBJ2-3; possible D gene TRBD2, 5 bases. CDR1 is SGHTA, CDR2 FQGNSA, per germline. Trimming pared 6 bases from V and 0 bases from J, leaving 7 bases between. This CDR3 is built from 13 residues. CDR3 loop: CASRAESTDTQYF. The CDR3 DNA reads TGTGCCAGCAGAGCGGAAAGCACAGATACGCAGTATTTT. Based on the CDR3 plus reference TRBV7-2 and TRBJ2-3, the full variable domain is GAGVSQSPSNKVTEKGKDVELRCDPISGHTALYWYRQSLGQGLEFLIYFQGNSAPDKSGLPSDRFSAERTGGSVSTLTIQRTQQEDSAVYLCASRAESTDTQYFGPGTRLTVL.

The chain couples TRBV30 to TRBJ2-7; 10 bases agree with TRBD1. Germline CDR1 reads GTSNPN; CDR2 reads SVGIG (reference sequence). The trim removed 1 base at V and 4 bases at J, leaving 1 base unmatched. This CDR3 region has 13 residues. The CDR3 coding sequence is TGTGCCTGGAGTGGGGACAGGGGTTACGAGCAGTACTTC. Its translation is CAWSGDRGYEQYF.

This clonotype was seen a few times. The chain carries TRBV6-5 and TRBJ1-2; D not certain. The V gene's germline CDR1 is MNHEY and CDR2 SVGAGI. The CDR3 has 14 residues. Trimming took off 0 bases at V and 3 bases at J, with 8 bases between the two ends. DNA of the CDR3: TGTGCCAGCAGTTACTCCCCCACAGACTATGGCTACACCTTC. Its translation: CASSYSPTDYGYTF.

V gene TRBV20-1 combines with J gene TRBJ2-3; 16 bases align to TRBD2. Germline V gene data show CDR1 as DFQATT and CDR2 as SNEGSKA (reference sequence). CDR3 length: 15 amino acids. J was trimmed by 3 bases and V by 5 bases; bases with no gene match: 2. The CDR3 coding sequence is TGCAGTGCTGGGACTAGCGGGGGGGCGACAGATACGCAGTATTTT. Translation gives CSAGTSGGATDTQYF.

V is TRBV10-3 and J is TRBJ1-2; the match to TRBD1 covers 8 bases. Germline CDR1 is ENHRY and CDR2 is SYGVKD. The ends lost 6 bases at V and 4 bases at J; junction bases unmatched: 7. This CDR3 is built from 14 residues. CDR3 region: CAIRDRVATYGYTF. For the CDR3, the DNA is TGTGCCATCAGGGACAGGGTGGCGACCTATGGCTACACCTTC.

The chain couples TRBV9 to TRBJ2-3; TRBD2 matches 12 bases. Germline loops: CDR1 SGDLS, CDR2 YYNGEE. V lost 0 bases, J lost 3 bases, and 11 bases stayed unmatched. This CDR3 spans 19 amino acids. The CDR3 here is CASSVGRLAGGSPTDTQYF. CDR3 DNA: TGTGCCAGCAGCGTAGGGCGGCTAGCGGGGGGGTCCCCGACAGATACGCAGTATTTT.

J is TRBJ2-1 and V is TRBV7-6; 7 bases map to TRBD1. The germline CDR1 and CDR2 sequences are SGHVS and FNYEAQ. V trimming: 5 bases; J trimming: 0 bases; junction bases outside the gene matches: 10. The CDR3 has 17 residues. The CDR3 DNA follows: TGTGCCAGCAGCCTACCCCGACAGGGAAGCTCCTACAATGAGCAGTTCTTC. This encodes CASSLPRQGSSYNEQFF.

This clonotype has just a few counts. The rearrangement uses TRBV20-1 and TRBJ1-5, with no clear D. Germline V lookup: CDR1 DFQATT, CDR2 SNEGSKA (reference sequence). This CDR3 contains 12 residues. With 2 bases removed from V and 4 bases from J, the gap between germline ends came to 6 bases. CDR3 sequence: CSARWENQPQHF. DNA for the CDR3: TGCAGTGCTAGATGGGAGAATCAGCCCCAGCATTTT.